The rows below give T cell receptor beta chains drawn from one sample of a study of Graves' ophthalmopathy and Graves' hyperthyroidism. TCRdb re-analysed the multiplex PCR reads in MiXCR, keeping a single row per CDR3 protein. This table holds hundreds of thousands of distinct CDR3 sequences, approximately 15% found once. Material: peripheral blood. The receptors stem from a woman under 30 with stable Graves' hyperthyroidism. CDR3s include the opening cysteine and the closing phenylalanine or tryptophan. A D gene is named only where the DNA matches it firmly. Size tells how often a clone was seen (once, few, many) or the class of an expanded clone, and some rows leave it out.

abundance: many; v_gene: TRBV6-1; j_gene: TRBJ1-1; d_gene: -; CDR3nt: TGTGCCAGCAGTGAATTTGGGGCGAACACTGAAGCTTTCTTT; CDR3aa: CASSEFGANTEAFF
abundance: few; v_gene: TRBV29-1; j_gene: TRBJ1-1; d_gene: -; CDR3nt: TGCAGCGTTGAAGAGGAGAGAGACACTGAAGCTTTCTTT; CDR3aa: CSVEEERDTEAFF
abundance: many; v_gene: TRBV11-2; j_gene: TRBJ1-1; d_gene: -; CDR3nt: TGTGCCAGCAGCTTAATGTTTGGAAAACTTATGAACACTGAAGCTTTCTTT; CDR3aa: CASSLMFGKLMNTEAFF
abundance: -; v_gene: TRBV6-1; j_gene: TRBJ1-2; d_gene: TRBD1; CDR3nt: TGTGCCAGCAATCCAGGGGGGCCCGGGACGGAGTGCTATGGCTACACCTTC; CDR3aa: CASNPGGPGTECYGYTF
abundance: many; v_gene: TRBV20-1; j_gene: TRBJ1-6; d_gene: TRBD1; CDR3nt: TGCAGTACCGGGACAGGCGGGAATTCACCCCTCCACTTT; CDR3aa: CSTGTGGNSPLHF
abundance: few; v_gene: TRBV19; j_gene: TRBJ2-6; d_gene: -; CDR3nt: TGTGCCAGTAGTATCGGTCGGGACTGGATCTCTGGCGGGGCCAACGTCCTGACTTTC; CDR3aa: CASSIGRDWISGGANVLTF
abundance: few; v_gene: TRBV12-3/TRBV12-4; j_gene: TRBJ2-5; d_gene: -; CDR3nt: TGTGCCAGCAGTCGTGTGGGTCTCCAAGAGACCCAGTACTTC; CDR3aa: CASSRVGLQETQYF
abundance: few; v_gene: TRBV7-2; j_gene: TRBJ1-6; d_gene: -; CDR3nt: TGTGCCAGCAGCTCACCGGACCATCTTTCACCCCTCCACTTT; CDR3aa: CASSSPDHLSPLHF
abundance: -; v_gene: TRBV3-1; j_gene: TRBJ2-7; d_gene: -; CDR3nt: TGTGCCAGCAGCCAAGCTGGGTGGGGGGACGAGCAGTACTTC; CDR3aa: CASSQAGWGDEQYF
abundance: many; v_gene: TRBV11-2; j_gene: TRBJ2-5; d_gene: TRBD1; CDR3nt: TGTGCCAGCAGCATCGACAGGGAAGAGACCCAGTACTTC; CDR3aa: CASSIDREETQYF
abundance: many; v_gene: TRBV11-2; j_gene: TRBJ1-5; d_gene: -; CDR3nt: TGTGCCAGCAGCCATAAACCGGGACCCAATCAGCCCCAGCATTTT; CDR3aa: CASSHKPGPNQPQHF
abundance: many; v_gene: TRBV12-3/TRBV12-4; j_gene: TRBJ1-5; d_gene: -; CDR3nt: TGTGCCAGCTCCAGACAGAACAATCAGCCCCAGCATTTT; CDR3aa: CASSRQNNQPQHF
abundance: few; v_gene: TRBV10-3; j_gene: TRBJ2-2; d_gene: TRBD1; CDR3nt: TGTGCCATCAGTGACGGACAGGACGAGCTGTTTTTT; CDR3aa: CAISDGQDELFF
abundance: few; v_gene: TRBV2; j_gene: TRBJ2-4; d_gene: -; CDR3nt: TGTGCCAGCAGTGAAGGCAGGGCCGTCATTCAGTACTTC; CDR3aa: CASSEGRAVIQYF
abundance: many; v_gene: TRBV19; j_gene: TRBJ1-2; d_gene: -; CDR3nt: TGTGCCAGTAGTATCGGACACCTTCAATATGGCTACACCTTC; CDR3aa: CASSIGHLQYGYTF
abundance: many; v_gene: TRBV6-5; j_gene: TRBJ1-2; d_gene: -; CDR3nt: TGTGCCAGCAGTTACTCGAACAGGGCCCAGGGTGGCTACACCTTC; CDR3aa: CASSYSNRAQGGYTF
abundance: -; v_gene: TRBV12-3/TRBV12-4; j_gene: TRBJ1-2; d_gene: -; CDR3nt: TGTGCCAGCAGTTCCCCTCGGGGGGAGAGCTATGGCTACACCTTC; CDR3aa: CASSSPRGESYGYTF
abundance: few; v_gene: TRBV4-1; j_gene: TRBJ1-2; d_gene: -; CDR3nt: TGCGCCAGCAGCCAAGATCCCGGTCACCACTATGGCTACACCTTC; CDR3aa: CASSQDPGHHYGYTF
abundance: many; v_gene: TRBV20-1; j_gene: TRBJ1-5; d_gene: TRBD1; CDR3nt: TGCAGTGCTAGAGACAGCGGGACAGGGAGAGTGCGGAATCAGCCCCAGCATTTT; CDR3aa: CSARDSGTGRVRNQPQHF
abundance: few; v_gene: TRBV12-5; j_gene: TRBJ1-2; d_gene: TRBD1; CDR3nt: TGTGCTAGTGGTCCCGGGACAGGAATAGCGGGCTACACCTTC; CDR3aa: CASGPGTGIAGYTF
abundance: many; v_gene: TRBV20-1; j_gene: TRBJ1-1; d_gene: -; CDR3nt: TGCAGTGCTAGAGACCGAGTCAAGGGTGGAACTGAAGCTTTCTTT; CDR3aa: CSARDRVKGGTEAFF
abundance: many; v_gene: TRBV6-5; j_gene: TRBJ2-7; d_gene: -; CDR3nt: TGTGCCAGCAGTCACCTAATGGGATGGCCTTACGAGCAGTACTTC; CDR3aa: CASSHLMGWPYEQYF
abundance: many; v_gene: TRBV11-1; j_gene: TRBJ2-5; d_gene: -; CDR3nt: TGTGCCAGCAGCTTGCGGGACCGAGAGACCCAGTACTTC; CDR3aa: CASSLRDRETQYF
abundance: many; v_gene: TRBV6-4; j_gene: TRBJ1-5; d_gene: -; CDR3nt: TGTGCCAGCAGTCATCCCCCGGGGGGCGGGAGCAATCAGCCCCAGCATTTT; CDR3aa: CASSHPPGGGSNQPQHF
abundance: many; v_gene: TRBV12-3/TRBV12-4; j_gene: TRBJ1-5; d_gene: TRBD1; CDR3nt: TGTGCCAGCGGTGCCGGGATGTCAGGGCAGGGGGATCAGCCCCAGCATTTT; CDR3aa: CASGAGMSGQGDQPQHF
abundance: many; v_gene: TRBV6-5; j_gene: TRBJ1-6; d_gene: TRBD1; CDR3nt: TGTGCCAGCAGTTGGACAGGGTCTATGAATTCACCCCTCCACTTT; CDR3aa: CASSWTGSMNSPLHF
abundance: many; v_gene: TRBV7-8; j_gene: TRBJ1-2; d_gene: TRBD1; CDR3nt: TGTGCCAGCAGCTCGGGGACAGGGGGCTATGGCTACACCTTC; CDR3aa: CASSSGTGGYGYTF
abundance: many; v_gene: TRBV12-3/TRBV12-4; j_gene: TRBJ1-1; d_gene: -; CDR3nt: TGTGCCAGCAGCTTCGGGCTCTTTGACGCTGAAGCTTTCTTT; CDR3aa: CASSFGLFDAEAFF
abundance: -; v_gene: TRBV6-2/TRBV6-3; j_gene: TRBJ2-7; d_gene: TRBD1; CDR3nt: TGTGCCAGCAGTAAAGGGGGGACAGGGTCCTACGAGCAGTACTTC; CDR3aa: CASSKGGTGSYEQYF
abundance: -; v_gene: TRBV7-9; j_gene: TRBJ2-5; d_gene: TRBD2; CDR3nt: TGTGCCAGCAGCTTTGCTAGCGGGGTCCAAGAGACCCAGTACTTC; CDR3aa: CASSFASGVQETQYF
abundance: few; v_gene: TRBV7-9; j_gene: TRBJ2-7; d_gene: -; CDR3nt: TGTGCCAGCAGCTTACATGGACAGAACTACGAGCAGTACTTC; CDR3aa: CASSLHGQNYEQYF
abundance: -; v_gene: TRBV6-1; j_gene: TRBJ1-2; d_gene: -; CDR3nt: TGTGCCAGCAAAAATCCGGGTCCTGGCTACACCTTC; CDR3aa: CASKNPGPGYTF
abundance: few; v_gene: TRBV5-5; j_gene: TRBJ2-2; d_gene: -; CDR3nt: TGTGCCAGCAGCTTAACTGGACTAATGAACACCGGGGAGCTGTTTTTT; CDR3aa: CASSLTGLMNTGELFF
abundance: many; v_gene: TRBV7-2; j_gene: TRBJ1-1; d_gene: -; CDR3nt: TGTGCCAGCAGCTTCCTACGGACAACTTCTGAAGCTTTCTTT; CDR3aa: CASSFLRTTSEAFF
abundance: -; v_gene: TRBV6-2/TRBV6-3; j_gene: TRBJ2-6; d_gene: TRBD2; CDR3nt: TGTGCCAGCAGTACCCCACTAGCGGGGCCCTCTGGGGTCAACGTCCTGACTTTC; CDR3aa: CASSTPLAGPSGVNVLTF
abundance: -; v_gene: TRBV6-1; j_gene: TRBJ2-2; d_gene: -; CDR3nt: TGTGCCGGCAGAGCCTACGGGGGGCTGGGCGGGGAGCTGTTTTTT; CDR3aa: CAGRAYGGLGGELFF
abundance: -; v_gene: TRBV7-3; j_gene: TRBJ1-6; d_gene: TRBD1; CDR3nt: TGTGCCAGCAGCCAGACAGGGGTCGACTCACCCCTCCACTTT; CDR3aa: CASSQTGVDSPLHF
abundance: -; v_gene: TRBV4-1; j_gene: TRBJ1-6; d_gene: -; CDR3nt: TGCGCCAGCAGCCAAGAGGACAGCTTACTTTCACCCCTCCACTTT; CDR3aa: CASSQEDSLLSPLHF
abundance: many; v_gene: TRBV6-1; j_gene: TRBJ1-1; d_gene: TRBD1; CDR3nt: TGTGCCAGCCGGACAGGCCTCGGAACGAACACTGAAGCTTTCTTT; CDR3aa: CASRTGLGTNTEAFF
abundance: many; v_gene: TRBV12-3/TRBV12-4; j_gene: TRBJ1-2; d_gene: -; CDR3nt: TGTGCCAGCAGTTTGGACCCCTTGAGGGGCTACACCTTC; CDR3aa: CASSLDPLRGYTF
abundance: many; v_gene: TRBV6-2/TRBV6-3; j_gene: TRBJ1-2; d_gene: -; CDR3nt: TGTGCCAGCGGATCGATGGGAGGCTACACCTTC; CDR3aa: CASGSMGGYTF
abundance: many; v_gene: TRBV12-3/TRBV12-4; j_gene: TRBJ1-5; d_gene: -; CDR3nt: TGTGCCAGCAGTTTAGCGCGCCGACGCACTTTCAATCAGCCCCAGCATTTT; CDR3aa: CASSLARRRTFNQPQHF
abundance: -; v_gene: TRBV10-1; j_gene: TRBJ2-5; d_gene: -; CDR3nt: TGCGCCAGCAGTGAAGATGGGACCGGGGAGACCCAGTACTTC; CDR3aa: CASSEDGTGETQYF
abundance: many; v_gene: TRBV7-2; j_gene: TRBJ2-5; d_gene: TRBD2; CDR3nt: TGTGCCAGCAGCTTACACAGCGGGGGGACCCAAGAGACCCAGTACTTC; CDR3aa: CASSLHSGGTQETQYF
abundance: many; v_gene: TRBV20-1; j_gene: TRBJ2-2; d_gene: -; CDR3nt: TGCAGTGCTCCCAGAGGGGTGGCCACCGGGGAGCTGTTTTTT; CDR3aa: CSAPRGVATGELFF
abundance: many; v_gene: TRBV2; j_gene: TRBJ1-5; d_gene: TRBD1; CDR3nt: TGTGCCAGCACTCCGGGACAGGGGTATCGGAGCAATCAGCCCCAGCATTTT; CDR3aa: CASTPGQGYRSNQPQHF
abundance: many; v_gene: TRBV19; j_gene: TRBJ1-6; d_gene: -; CDR3nt: TGTGCCAGTAGCGAGATAACTAATTCACCCCTCCACTTT; CDR3aa: CASSEITNSPLHF
abundance: many; v_gene: TRBV10-3; j_gene: TRBJ1-2; d_gene: -; CDR3nt: TGTGCCATCAGTGATCGGGGGGCGAGGGGCTACACCTTC; CDR3aa: CAISDRGARGYTF
abundance: many; v_gene: TRBV13; j_gene: TRBJ1-2; d_gene: -; CDR3nt: TGTGCCAGCAGCTTACCTACAGATAATGGCTACACCTTC; CDR3aa: CASSLPTDNGYTF
abundance: -; v_gene: TRBV6-1; j_gene: TRBJ2-7; d_gene: -; CDR3nt: TGTGCCAGCAGACGTGGCCGGGACTACGAGCAGTACTTC; CDR3aa: CASRRGRDYEQYF
abundance: few; v_gene: TRBV4-1; j_gene: TRBJ2-2; d_gene: -; CDR3nt: TGCGCCAGCAGGTTACACCTCGGGACAAAAACCGGGGAGCTGTTTTTT; CDR3aa: CASRLHLGTKTGELFF
abundance: many; v_gene: TRBV20-1; j_gene: TRBJ1-6; d_gene: -; CDR3nt: TGCAGTGCTAGTAGTACAGGGAGTGGTAGGAATTCACCCCTCCACTTT; CDR3aa: CSASSTGSGRNSPLHF
abundance: many; v_gene: TRBV12-3/TRBV12-4; j_gene: TRBJ2-7; d_gene: TRBD2; CDR3nt: TGTGCCAGCAGTTCTCCCGGGACTATAGGGGAGCAGTACTTC; CDR3aa: CASSSPGTIGEQYF
abundance: many; v_gene: TRBV9; j_gene: TRBJ1-6; d_gene: -; CDR3nt: TGTGCCAGCAGCGTGCTGGAGTCCTATAATTCACCCCTCCACTTT; CDR3aa: CASSVLESYNSPLHF
abundance: -; v_gene: TRBV27; j_gene: TRBJ2-3; d_gene: TRBD1; CDR3nt: TGTGCCAGCAGCTTCGGACAGGTAACAGATACGCAGTATTTT; CDR3aa: CASSFGQVTDTQYF
abundance: -; v_gene: TRBV7-9; j_gene: TRBJ1-2; d_gene: -; CDR3nt: TGTGCCAGCAGCTTAGGACAGACCTCTAACTATGGCTACACCTTC; CDR3aa: CASSLGQTSNYGYTF
abundance: many; v_gene: TRBV20-1; j_gene: TRBJ1-1; d_gene: -; CDR3nt: TGCAGTGCTAGAGATAATACGGTGGCTGAAGCTTTCTTT; CDR3aa: CSARDNTVAEAFF
abundance: many; v_gene: TRBV27; j_gene: TRBJ2-6; d_gene: -; CDR3nt: TGTGCCAGCAGTTTCCTACAGGGAGCTGGGGCCAACGTCCTGACTTTC; CDR3aa: CASSFLQGAGANVLTF
abundance: -; v_gene: TRBV10-3; j_gene: TRBJ1-2; d_gene: TRBD1; CDR3nt: TGTGCCATCCTGGACAGGGTAGATGGCTACACCTTC; CDR3aa: CAILDRVDGYTF
abundance: many; v_gene: TRBV18; j_gene: TRBJ2-7; d_gene: TRBD1; CDR3nt: TGTGCCAGCAGCCCACAGGGGGCCGGCGAGCAGTACTTC; CDR3aa: CASSPQGAGEQYF